What follows are 9 T cell receptor beta chains derived from one specimen sequenced in a study of T-cell memory formation after mild COVID-19. TCRdb ran MiXCR on the 5' RACE reads and lists one entry per CDR3 protein. In the table there are roughly 170,000 distinct CDR3 sequences, around a sixth of which are singletons. Sequences were obtained from PBMCs or a T cell subset sorted from them (not recorded which). Source of these receptors: a man aged 18-30 years who had mild COVID-19 (a few samples of this study predate the infection). Cell type and time point are not known.

This clonotype was seen more than once but under ten times. The chain recombines TRBV30 with TRBJ1-1; D not resolved. The CDR3 length is 13 residues. The V end lost 5 bases, the J end lost 7 bases, and 17 bases lay between the germline ends. Germline CDR1 GTSNPN, CDR2 SVGIG (reference sequence). The CDR3 DNA reads as TGTGCCTGGGTCCCCATGGTACGAATTGAAGCTTTCTTT. Protein product: CAWVPMVRIEAFF.

V and J are TRBV2 and TRBJ2-1, with D perhaps TRBD2 (6 bases). The ends were cut back, 0 bases at V and 4 bases at J, with 7 bases in the middle. Germline values: CDR1 SNHLY, CDR2 FYNNEI. There are 14 residues in the CDR3. The CDR3 nucleotides are TGTGCCAGCAGTGAAGCTAGCGGTTACAATGAGCAGTTCTTC. This translates into CASSEASGYNEQFF.

This chain uses TRBV7-2 with TRBJ1-1; 7 bases agree with TRBD1. V lost 5 bases and J lost 3; bases outside the gene matches: 6. Germline values: CDR1 SGHTA, CDR2 FQGNSA. This CDR3 comprises 14 residues. The CDR3 DNA is TGTGCCAGCAGCGCCCGACAGGGAGACACTGAAGCTTTCTTT. Protein sequence: CASSARQGDTEAFF.

V is TRBV7-6 and J is TRBJ2-2; D may correspond to TRBD1 or TRBD2 (5 bases each). Trimming removed 4 bases at V and 8 bases at J, with 23 bases between. The germline V gene has CDR1 SGHVS and CDR2 FNYEAQ. The CDR3 is made up of 17 amino acids. The DNA of the CDR3 is TGTGCCAGCAGCTCCCGGGGCGCCCGGGCTACCCCAGGGGAGCTGTTTTTT. Its protein product is CASSSRGARATPGELFF.

There are many counts of this clonotype. The chain links TRBV12-3 or TRBV12-4 to TRBJ2-1; D is perhaps TRBD2 (7 bases). CDR3 length: 13 residues. V gave up 5 bases and J gave up 8 bases, with 13 bases separating them. The CDR3 sequence: CASSLSGGYEQFF. As DNA, the CDR3 is TGTGCCAGCAGTCTCTCGGGGGGCTATGAGCAGTTCTTC.

V usage is TRBV6-2 or TRBV6-3 and J usage is TRBJ2-5; D is perhaps TRBD2 (5 bases). Trimming cost V 2 bases and J 2 bases, with 30 bases left between them. Germline V gene sequence: CDR1 MNHEY, CDR2 SVGEGT. This CDR3 is built from 21 residues. CDR3 coding DNA: TGTGCCAGCAGTTACCGGAGGCCCACCCCGTTAAGCGAGGGCCGACAAGAGACCCAGTACTTC. This gives the protein CASSYRRPTPLSEGRQETQYF.

This clonotype was counted ten times or more. V usage is TRBV7-9 and J usage is TRBJ1-6; maybe TRBD1 (5 bases). The ends were cut back, 5 bases at V and 7 bases at J, with 15 bases in the middle. CDR1 SEHNR and CDR2 FQNEAQ come from the germline V gene (reference sequence). This CDR3 has 15 amino acids. The DNA for the CDR3 is TGTGCCAGCAGCCTACTGCCGGGGGGAAATTCACCCCTCCACTTT. This translates into CASSLLPGGNSPLHF.

The V gene is TRBV7-2, the J gene TRBJ2-2, with D uncertain. The CDR3 covers 14 residues. Germline values: CDR1 SGHTA, CDR2 FQGNSA. The V and J ends lost 3 bases and 2 bases respectively, with 7 bases between them. The CDR3 DNA sequence: TGTGCCAGCAGCTTGCAGAGAAACACCGGGGAGCTGTTTTTT. Its translation is CASSLQRNTGELFF.

This clonotype was counted a few times. The chain is built from TRBV5-1 and TRBJ2-3, with D unclear. CDR3 length: 17 residues. Germline V gives CDR1 SGHRS, CDR2 YFSETQ. Trimming left V 5 bases short and J 5 bases short, with 24 bases between. Here the CDR3 reads CASSSPPTIPVGDTQYF. The CDR3 nucleotides are TGCGCCAGCAGTTCCCCACCCACAATCCCAGTAGGAGATACGCAGTATTTT.